Below are 4 T cell receptor beta chains sequenced from a single sample in a study of T cell responses to AZD1222 COVID-19 vaccine. The method was immunoSEQ multiplex PCR; TCRdb's version includes in-frame clones alone and lacks a portion of them. Found here are 130,000 or so clones, 90% of them singletons; the top ten hold roughly 7.8%. This material consisted of peripheral blood, taken on day 0 of AZD1222 vaccination. These receptors all stem from an adult in good health.

V and J are TRBV9 and TRBJ2-2, with 8 bases that match TRBD2. CDR1 is SGDLS, CDR2 YYNGEE, per germline. The CDR3 runs to 15 residues. Trimming took 4 bases from V and 7 from J; bases not matched to a gene: 9. The CDR3 coding sequence is TGTGCCAGCAGCCTAGGGGCGGGAGGCTTCGGGGAGCTGTTTTTT. Translating gives CASSLGAGGFGELFF. Full variable domain (remainder filled in from reference TRBV9 and TRBJ2-2): DSGVTQTPKHLITATGQRVTLRCSPRSGDLSVYWYQQSLDQGLQFLIQYYNGEERAKGNILERFSAQQFPDLHSELNLSSLELGDSALYFCASSLGAGGFGELFFGEGSRLTVL.

This rearrangement joins TRBV7-9 to TRBJ2-2; 8 bases are a match to TRBD1. This CDR3 spans 15 amino acids. Germline CDR1 reads SEHNR; CDR2 reads FQNEAQ (reference sequence). The V gene end was trimmed by 5 bases and the J gene end by 2 bases; junction bases not matched to a gene: 4. CDR3 sequence reads: CASSQGALNTGELFF. The DNA for the CDR3 is TGTGCCAGCAGCCAGGGGGCGCTTAACACCGGGGAGCTGTTTTTT.

CDR3 sequence: CASSWTGAFEKLFF. The DNA for the CDR3 is TGTGCCAGCAGTTGGACAGGGGCCTTTGAAAAACTGTTTTTT. The chain links TRBV6-5 to TRBJ1-4; 9 nucleotides agree with TRBD1. Germline V lookup: CDR1 MNHEY, CDR2 SVGAGI. CDR3 length: 14 amino acids. V gave up 4 bases and J gave up 7 bases; unmatched junction bases: 4.

This chain links TRBV6-2 or TRBV6-3 with TRBJ1-5; D uncertain. With 6 bases removed from V and 4 bases from J, the gap between germline ends came to 16 bases. Looked up from germline, CDR1 is MNHEY and CDR2 is SVGEGT. CDR3 length equals 15 residues. CDR3 in DNA: TGTGCCAGCAGCCCAGGACGGAGCCTAAATCAGCCCCAGCATTTT. This encodes CASSPGRSLNQPQHF.